The sequence of this TCR beta chain was determined in a study of vaccination and CD4 T cells after COVID-19. Study background: In culture, cells were exposed to overlapping spike peptides from SARS-CoV-2, HCoV-NL63, HCoV-OC43 and HCoV-229E. Study findings and constraints: The authors studied relatively few convalescent patients and analyzed no early post-infection timepoints.

Once obtained from cultured CD4+ T cells, the DNA was sequenced using the Oncomine TCR Beta short-read assay. TCRdb ran MiXCR on the PCR reads and lists one entry per CDR3 protein. The sample comprises 9,500 to 15,000 distinct CDR3 sequences, roughly 48% of which are singletons, and 13% to 15% rests with the top ten. Germline V gene data show CDR1 as DFQATT and CDR2 as SNEGSKA (reference sequence). The CDR3 has 13 residues. V lost 6 bases and J 3 bases, leaving 14 bases between the germline ends. The treatment denotes: roughly ten-day PBMC culture with coronavirus spike peptide pools or control peptides (ViraFEST assay). For ViraFEST, peptide pools expanded antigen-specific T cells, after which the TCRs were sequenced. The cultures had half their medium swapped for fresh IL-2 medium on days 3 and 7. Of note for this clonotype: Its target is not known.

Source material: CD4+ T cells from blood, cultured in vitro. V is TRBV20-1 and J is TRBJ2-5, with D perhaps given as TRBD1 or TRBD2 (6 bases each). The TCR originated in a human donor who had recovered from COVID-19. Here the CDR3 reads CSAERGREETQYF. The CDR3 bases are TGCAGTGCGGAACGGGGGCGCGAAGAGACCCAGTACTTC.